The 18 T cell receptor beta chains below come from one sample, sequenced in a study of blood T cell repertoires in COVID-19. Profiled with immunoSEQ multiplex PCR; TCRdb holds only in-frame clones, not every one. The data show 200,000 to 300,000 clones, around four fifths seen once. Sample: peripheral blood. The receptor set was obtained from a woman aged 55-69 years with active or convalescent COVID-19.

CDR3 bases: TGTGCCAGCACAGACAGGGAGGTCGGCTACACCTTC. Residues: CASTDREVGYTF. The J gene is TRBJ1-2, the V gene TRBV18, with 7 nucleotides matching TRBD1. This CDR3 comprises 12 residues. Germline V gene lookup returns CDR1 KGHSH and CDR2 LQKENI. Germline trimming cut 8 bases from V and 8 bases from J; bases unmatched to any gene: 8.

The V call is TRBV9, the J call TRBJ2-1; 8 bases match TRBD2. This CDR3 spans 16 amino acids. Germline CDR1 is SGDLS and CDR2 is YYNGEE. Germline trimming cut 6 bases from V and 4 bases from J; bases unmatched to any gene: 12. The CDR3 loop reads CASTYTSAGGYNEQFF. Here the CDR3 DNA reads TGTGCCAGCACCTACACTTCCGCGGGGGGTTACAATGAGCAGTTCTTC.

By proportion, this clone is large. The CDR3 spells CASSPGYYEQYF. The CDR3 DNA reads TGTGCCAGCAGTCCCGGGTATTACGAGCAGTACTTC. The chain uses TRBV12-3 or TRBV12-4 and TRBJ2-7; D is uncertain. This CDR3 comprises 12 residues. Trimming left V 5 bases short and J 4 bases short, with 9 bases between.

The gene calls are TRBV28 and TRBJ1-4; 9 nucleotides match TRBD1. The germline CDR1 and CDR2 sequences are MDHEN and SYDVKM. Germline trimming cut 5 bases from V and 8 bases from J; bases unmatched to any gene: 9. This CDR3 spans 15 amino acids. CDR3 protein: CASSPPTGGQEKLFF. For the CDR3, the DNA is TGTGCCAGCAGTCCTCCGACAGGGGGTCAAGAAAAACTGTTTTTT.

This clone was picked up one time. This chain uses TRBV6-6 with TRBJ1-3; TRBD1 aligns across 7 bases. Losses at the gene ends were 5 bases for V and 0 bases for J; bases not matched to a gene: 13. CDR1 is MNHNY and CDR2 is SVGAGI in the germline V gene (reference sequence). CDR3 size: 18 residues. The CDR3 sequence: CASSRAGGRLLSGNTIYF. CDR3 coding DNA: TGTGCCAGCAGTCGTGCAGGGGGGCGCCTTCTCTCTGGAAACACCATATATTTT.

The rearrangement uses TRBV5-1 and TRBJ1-2; 9 positions match TRBD1. The CDR3 covers 16 residues. Unmatched junction bases numbered 14, after V lost 4 bases and J lost 7 bases. In germline, CDR1 is SGHRS, CDR2 YFSETQ. The CDR3 protein is CASSVLAGTGTFGYTF. CDR3 bases: TGCGCCAGCAGCGTGTTAGCCGGGACAGGGACTTTTGGCTACACCTTC.

The chain joins TRBV11-3 to TRBJ1-1; TRBD1 is a possible D gene (5 bases). V lost 1 base to trimming and J lost 1 base, with 10 bases between them. Germline assignment: CDR1 SGHNT and CDR2 YENEEA. This CDR3 contains 15 residues. The CDR3 reads CASSLGPGGNTEAFF. Written as DNA, the CDR3 is TGTGCCAGCAGCTTAGGACCCGGGGGGAACACTGAAGCTTTCTTT. The full variable domain, with the rest looked up from reference TRBV11-3 and TRBJ1-1, is EAGVVQSPRYKIIEKKQPVAFWCNPISGHNTLYWYLQNLGQGPELLIRYENEEAVDDSQLPKDRFSAERLKGVDSTLKIQPAELGDSAVYLCASSLGPGGNTEAFFGQGTRLTVV.

The chain has TRBV3-1 (or the pseudogene TRBV3-2) and TRBJ2-1, with 8 positions matching TRBD2. Unmatched junction bases numbered 11, after V lost 3 bases and J lost 4 bases. This CDR3 contains 17 residues. Per the germline V gene, CDR1 is LGHDT and CDR2 is YNNKEL (reference sequence). CDR3 DNA sequence: TGTGCCAGCAGCCACCCACTGGCGGGGGGAGCGTACAATGAGCAGTTCTTC. Its translation is CASSHPLAGGAYNEQFF.

The J gene is TRBJ2-2, the V gene TRBV23-1, with 7 bases matching TRBD1. TRBV23-1 is designated an ORF whose function remains uncertain. The CDR3 consists of 18 residues. Trimming cost V 9 bases and J 5 bases; bases outside gene matches: 21. The CDR3 region is CASHTQRGNRGQTGELFF. The CDR3 bases are TGCGCCAGTCACACCCAAAGGGGGAACAGGGGCCAAACCGGGGAGCTGTTTTTT.

The chain has TRBV28 and TRBJ2-2, with a tentative D call TRBD2 (6 bases). The CDR3 contains 15 residues. The ends were cut back, 3 bases at V and 4 bases at J, with 12 bases in the middle. The germline V gene has CDR1 MDHEN and CDR2 SYDVKM. CDR3 in amino acids: CASSLERVLTGELFF. For the CDR3, the DNA is TGTGCCAGCAGTTTGGAGCGGGTTCTCACCGGGGAGCTGTTTTTT.

V is TRBV28 and J is TRBJ1-6; 10 positions match TRBD1. This CDR3 is built from 16 residues. From germline, CDR1 is MDHEN and CDR2 SYDVKM. With 5 bases clipped from V and 9 bases from J, the junction kept 10 bases outside the gene matches. CDR3 bases: TGTGCCAGCAGTGAATACTCCGGGACAGGGGTTTCACCCCTCCACTTT. Its translation is CASSEYSGTGVSPLHF.

The V call is TRBV19, the J call TRBJ2-7; D is possibly TRBD1 (6 bases). This CDR3 is 16 amino acids long. Germline CDR1 is LNHDA and CDR2 is SQIVND (reference sequence). Between the trimmed V and J ends, which lost 1 base and 10 bases, there was a span of 23 bases. The CDR3 spells CASSIAFGTPQRVQYF. In DNA, the CDR3 is TGTGCCAGTAGTATAGCCTTTGGGACACCACAGCGAGTTCAGTACTTC.

This chain's CDR3 is CAWSVNFGTGGLGRNQPQHF. The CDR3 DNA follows: TGTGCCTGGAGTGTCAATTTTGGGACAGGGGGATTGGGGCGCAATCAGCCCCAGCATTTT. The J gene is TRBJ1-5, the V gene TRBV30; TRBD1 matches 11 bases. CDR1 and CDR2 from the germline V gene are GTSNPN and SVGIG (reference sequence). CDR3 size: 20 residues. V shed 0 bases, J shed 2 bases, and the junction held 15 bases outside the gene matches.

The chain has TRBV4-1 and TRBJ2-3; 9 nucleotides align to TRBD2. This CDR3 spans 15 amino acids. With V trimmed by 3 bases and J by 5 bases, 6 bases remained unmatched. CDR1 and CDR2 (germline): MGHRA, YSYEKL. The CDR3 DNA follows: TGCGCCAGCAGCCAGCAGGGCGGGGGGGGAGATACGCAGTATTTT. Protein: CASSQQGGGGDTQYF.

The chain joins TRBV5-1 to TRBJ1-1; 7 bases match TRBD1. The V and J ends lost 3 bases and 4 bases, in that order; junction bases with no gene match: 12. CDR1 is SGHRS and CDR2 is YFSETQ in the germline V gene. This CDR3 contains 16 residues. Here the CDR3 DNA reads TGCGCCAGCAGCTCACTCGGACAGGTTGGAGGCACTGAAGCTTTCTTT. Translation gives CASSSLGQVGGTEAFF.

This chain uses TRBV5-1 with TRBJ2-3, with a weak D call TRBD2 (6 bases). CDR1 is SGHRS, CDR2 YFSETQ, per germline. The CDR3 spans 15 residues. With 4 bases removed from V and 0 bases from J, the gap between germline ends came to 12 bases. The CDR3 DNA follows: TGCGCCAGCAGCCCCGGTAGCGGTAGCACAGATACGCAGTATTTT. Translated: CASSPGSGSTDTQYF.

The chain links TRBV3-1 (or the pseudogene TRBV3-2) to TRBJ1-2; 10 bases agree with TRBD1. V lost 4 bases and J lost 10; bases outside the gene matches: 9. CDR1 LGHDT and CDR2 YNNKEL come from the germline V gene (reference sequence). The length of the CDR3 is 14 residues. The CDR3 sequence is CASSPGQGELNYTF. DNA of the CDR3: TGTGCCAGCAGCCCCGGACAGGGGGAGTTAAACTACACCTTC.

This chain joins TRBV7-9 and TRBJ2-7, with 10 bases identical to TRBD1. CDR1 and CDR2 from the germline V gene are SEHNR and FQNEAQ (reference sequence). The ends lost 4 bases at V and 2 bases at J; junction bases unmatched: 2. The CDR3 spans 14 residues. In DNA, the CDR3 is TGTGCCAGCAGCTCCGGGACAGGGGCCTACGAGCAGTACTTC. This sequence encodes CASSSGTGAYEQYF.